The 7 T cell receptor beta chains below come from one sample, sequenced in a study of T cell repertoires in cytomegalovirus infection. TCRdb independently ran MiXCR on the reads; one entry per CDR3 protein. This table has hundreds of thousands of distinct CDR3 sequences, 17% appearing once. The source material was PBMCs. These receptors were obtained from a human donor in good health (CMV status not recorded). Some clones in this sample may be carry-over from other donors' samples.

The chain employs TRBV7-9 and TRBJ2-7, with 8 nucleotides matching TRBD1. The CDR3 loop spans 14 amino acids. CDR1 and CDR2 from the germline V gene are SEHNR and FQNEAQ (reference sequence). V gave up 7 bases and J gave up 4 bases; unmatched junction bases: 9. The CDR3 loop reads CASTMTGALYEQYF. The DNA for the CDR3 is TGTGCCAGCACCATGACAGGGGCCCTTTACGAGCAGTACTTC.

This clonotype has a handful of counts. The chain uses TRBV24-1 and TRBJ2-1; tentative D call: TRBD1 (6 bases). Germline lookup yields CDR1 KGHDR and CDR2 SFDVKD. Trimming pared 4 bases from V and 5 bases from J, leaving 17 bases between. The CDR3 runs to 16 residues. CDR3 sequence (DNA): TGTGCCACCAGTGACTCCGGGACATGGATAAACAATGAGCAGTTCTTC. Translated, it gives CATSDSGTWINNEQFF.

This clonotype was seen many times. V and J are TRBV28 and TRBJ2-5; D ambiguous. The germline V and J ends were trimmed by 2 bases and 0 bases, with 16 bases remaining between them. The CDR3 consists of 17 residues. Germline CDR1 reads MDHEN; CDR2 reads SYDVKM. The CDR3 region is CASSLPKGWVYQETQYF. The CDR3 DNA is TGTGCCAGCAGTTTACCTAAAGGTTGGGTGTACCAAGAGACCCAGTACTTC.

The genes are TRBV5-4 and TRBJ2-1, with no clear D. The CDR3 extends over 12 amino acids. Germline loops: CDR1 SGHNT, CDR2 YYREEE (reference sequence). The V end was cut by 2 bases, the J end by 16 bases, with 16 bases between. As DNA, the CDR3 is TGTGCCAGCAGCTTAGACGGATACCAGGTCTTCTTC. It translates to CASSLDGYQVFF.

This clonotype was counted only a few times. V gene TRBV12-3 or TRBV12-4 combines with J gene TRBJ2-5; perhaps TRBD2 as D (7 bases). V lost 6 bases and J lost 5, with 13 bases in between. The CDR3 is made up of 13 amino acids. The DNA of the CDR3 is TGTGCCAGCAGACGGGGGGCCTGGGAGACCCAGTACTTC. Translation gives CASRRGAWETQYF.

This chain links TRBV20-1 with TRBJ2-7; D not resolved. The germline V and J ends were trimmed by 3 bases and 7 bases, with 13 bases remaining between them. Germline CDR1 is DFQATT and CDR2 is SNEGSKA (reference sequence). The CDR3 totals 12 residues. The DNA of the CDR3 is TGCAGTGCTAGTGGCGGAGTCGGGGAGCAGTACTTC. This codes for CSASGGVGEQYF.

The table lists this clonotype with many counts. The chain joins TRBV5-5 to TRBJ1-1; the D gene is possibly TRBD1 (5 bases). This CDR3 spans 15 amino acids. Looked up from germline, CDR1 is SGHKS and CDR2 is YYEKEE (reference sequence). V gave up 1 base and J gave up 5 bases, with 15 bases separating them. DNA for the CDR3: TGTGCCAGCAGCTTGACCGGGGGGTTTGGGACTGAAGCTTTCTTT. Translation gives CASSLTGGFGTEAFF.